The source of this TCR beta chain is a study of metastatic and nonmetastatic thyroid tumors. About the research overall: Repertoire comparisons spanned blood and tumor or nodule tissue from malignant and benign thyroid patients.

Thyroid surgery was preceded by no treatment in any patient. The authors' processing: For papillary thyroid cancer, a distant-metastasis classifier was constructed from CDR3 differences observed across clinicopathological groups. TCRdb used MiXCR to call clones anew from the PCR reads. TCRdb, not the authors, supplied the V and J calls. Found here are 25,000 to 30,000 clones, under 20% of them singletons; the top ten hold about 4.4%. The V gene's germline CDR1 is MNHEY and CDR2 SMNVEV (reference sequence). This CDR3 comprises 15 residues. V lost 0 bases, J lost 4 bases, and 12 bases lay in between. Overall study findings and caveats: When malignant thyroid tumors were compared with benign nodules, TCR beta diversity was reportedly significantly higher in the malignant tumors. This held in both blood and tumor samples.

This clone ranks as medium-sized. Its antigen is not known. The sequenced sample consisted of blood. The receptor comes from a female donor with papillary thyroid cancer or a benign thyroid nodule (not recorded which). Some clones in this sample may be carry-over from other donors' samples. This rearrangement joins TRBV27 to TRBJ2-5; D could derive from TRBD1 or TRBD2 (5 bases each). The CDR3 DNA follows: TGTGCCAGCAGTTTATCGGGGCGGGTCGGAGAGACCCAGTACTTC. Protein: CASSLSGRVGETQYF.